Sequencing of this T cell receptor (beta chain) was carried out in a study of T cell responses to AZD1222 COVID-19 vaccine. Study details: Both about-4-week and about-12-week second-dose recipients were combined.

Sequencing used immunoSEQ multiplex PCR; TCRdb keeps in-frame clones, though not all of them. The sample shows about 120,000 clones, roughly 90% of them seen only once. Concerning this clone: No antigen is known for it.

Findings of the study overall: Repertoire sampling occurred only after the peak T cell response. Donors were chiefly white British, with a greater number of females, and clonal diversity was perhaps underestimated. Compared with day 0, the breadth and depth of the Spike-specific TCR repertoire rose significantly after two doses of AZD1222.

Germline CDR1 and CDR2: ENHRY and SYGVKD. The V end was cut by 2 bases, the J end by 0 bases, with 5 bases between. The length of the CDR3 is 13 residues. The chain uses TRBV10-3 and TRBJ2-7; no reliable D call. Source: peripheral blood, taken on day 0 of AZD1222 vaccination. The sequence was collected from an adult in good health. CDR3 loop: CAISERSSYEQYF. The CDR3 DNA is TGTGCCATCAGTGAGAGGAGCTCCTACGAGCAGTACTTC.